These 7 T cell receptor beta chains were all obtained from the same sample, sequenced in a study of Graves' ophthalmopathy and Graves' hyperthyroidism. RNA transcripts served as template for amplifying TCR beta CDR3 sequences. RT-PCR in the first round used HTBI primers; a second-round multiplex PCR followed. TCRdb used MiXCR to reprocess the multiplex PCR reads, holding one entry per CDR3 protein. This sample has about 210,000 distinct CDR3 sequences; 25% to 35% occur once, and the top ten carry approximately 8.2%. The specimen was peripheral blood. These TCRs come from a man between 50 and 59 years old with Graves' ophthalmopathy.

This clonotype was detected many times. The chain has TRBV29-1 and TRBJ2-5; possible D gene TRBD2, 6 bases. Trimming took off 3 bases at V and 5 bases at J, with 10 bases between the two ends. Per germline, CDR1 SQVTM and CDR2 ANQGSEA. The CDR3 consists of 12 residues. The CDR3 nucleotides are TGCAGCGTTGACGCGGGGCGGGAGACCCAGTACTTC. Protein product: CSVDAGRETQYF.

Many counts were recorded for this clonotype. The rearrangement joins TRBV28 to TRBJ1-5, with D unclear. Germline-derived CDR1 and CDR2 are MDHEN and SYDVKM. The CDR3 consists of 16 residues. Trimming took off 3 bases at V and 2 bases at J, with 14 bases between the two ends. CDR3 in amino acids: CASSFPSGWGNQPQHF. As DNA, the CDR3 is TGTGCCAGCAGTTTCCCATCGGGGTGGGGCAATCAGCCCCAGCATTTT.

The genes are TRBV28 and TRBJ2-5, with D possibly being TRBD2 (5 bases). V was clipped by 5 bases and J by 5 bases, with 15 bases between them. Germline V gene sequence: CDR1 MDHEN, CDR2 SYDVKM. The CDR3 has 14 residues. Here the CDR3 reads CASSPNSRGETQYF. The CDR3 DNA reads TGTGCCAGCAGTCCAAACTCCCGAGGGGAGACCCAGTACTTC.

This chain joins TRBV20-1 and TRBJ1-1; D gene ambiguous. Germline CDR1 reads DFQATT; CDR2 reads SNEGSKA (reference sequence). CDR3 size: 12 residues. In nucleotides, the CDR3 is TGCAGCGCCCCCGGAGAGAACACTGAAGCTTTCTTT. Translating gives CSAPGENTEAFF.

This clonotype was found many times. The chain carries TRBV7-6 and TRBJ2-5; TRBD2 is a possible D gene (7 bases). In germline, CDR1 is SGHVS, CDR2 FNYEAQ. The length of the CDR3 is 15 residues. With 4 bases removed from V and 5 bases from J, the gap between germline ends came to 17 bases. CDR3 sequence (DNA): TGTGCCAGCAGCTCCACCCGGGGGGCGAGGGAGACCCAGTACTTC. Protein sequence: CASSSTRGARETQYF.

This clonotype was recorded at least ten times. The chain links TRBV6-1 to TRBJ1-5; D perhaps matches TRBD1 (6 bases). The CDR3 length is 15 residues. Germline loops: CDR1 MNHNS, CDR2 SASEGT. The germline V and J ends were trimmed by 4 bases and 1 base, with 11 bases remaining between them. CDR3 nucleotides: TGTGCCAGCAGTGCCAGAACAGGGAGCAATCAGCCCCAGCATTTT. This gives the protein CASSARTGSNQPQHF.

The rearrangement uses TRBV5-1 and TRBJ2-7, with TRBD1 matching over 9 bases. Trimming removed 2 bases from V and 2 bases from J; junction bases left unmatched: 5. The CDR3 sequence is 15 residues long. From germline, CDR1 is SGHRS and CDR2 YFSETQ. CDR3 coding DNA: TGCGCCAGCAGCTTATATACAGGGGGCGCCTACGAGCAGTACTTC. This translates into CASSLYTGGAYEQYF.